Following are 20 T cell receptor beta chains from one sample sequenced in a study of T cell responses to AZD1222 COVID-19 vaccine. The repertoire was sequenced with immunoSEQ multiplex PCR; TCRdb's copy has only in-frame clones and lacks some. The sample includes roughly 77,000 clones, 80% to 95% of them seen just once. Sequenced material: peripheral blood, taken 28 days after the second AZD1222 dose. All receptors derive from an adult who received the AZD1222 COVID-19 vaccine.

V is TRBV3-1 (or the pseudogene TRBV3-2) and J is TRBJ1-4; no clear D. CDR1 is LGHDT and CDR2 is YNNKEL in the germline V gene (reference sequence). CDR3 length: 15 residues. V gave up 3 bases and J gave up 0 bases, with 8 bases separating them. The CDR3 nucleotides read TGTGCCAGCAGCCAGAGTGAGTCAACTAATGAAAAACTGTTTTTT. This gives the protein CASSQSESTNEKLFF.

The chain employs TRBV20-1 and TRBJ2-7; 8 bases are a match to TRBD2. The germline CDR1 and CDR2 sequences are DFQATT and SNEGSKA (reference sequence). This CDR3 contains 15 residues. The V gene end was trimmed by 3 bases and the J gene end by 2 bases; junction bases not matched to a gene: 9. The CDR3 protein is CSASDKSGRAYEQYF. The CDR3 bases are TGCAGTGCTAGTGACAAGAGCGGGAGAGCCTACGAGCAGTACTTC.

The V gene is TRBV9, the J gene TRBJ1-6, with a tentative D call TRBD1 (5 bases). V lost 0 bases to trimming and J lost 8 bases, with 12 bases between them. This CDR3 is built from 15 residues. Germline CDR1 reads SGDLS; CDR2 reads YYNGEE. The CDR3 sequence: CASSVAGESDSPLHF. The DNA of the CDR3 is TGTGCCAGCAGCGTAGCGGGGGAGTCGGATTCACCCCTCCACTTT.

This clone was picked up one time. This sequence joins TRBV28 and TRBJ1-5; 7 bases fit TRBD1. The CDR3 loop spans 18 amino acids. Germline V gene sequence: CDR1 MDHEN, CDR2 SYDVKM. V lost 5 bases and J lost 0; bases outside the gene matches: 13. The CDR3 region has the DNA TGTGCCAGCAGTCCCCCCCTTGGACAGGACCCTAGCAATCAGCCCCAGCATTTT. Translated: CASSPPLGQDPSNQPQHF.

This clone was found a few times. The V and J genes are TRBV5-4 and TRBJ2-7; no firm D call. This CDR3 is built from 16 residues. V lost 0 bases to trimming and J lost 5 bases, with 18 bases between them. The germline CDR1 and CDR2 sequences are SGHNT and YYREEE (reference sequence). In DNA form, the CDR3 reads TGTGCCAGCAGCTTGGTAGGACGGTCAACCAGCCACGAGCAGTACTTC. Protein: CASSLVGRSTSHEQYF. Combining the CDR3 with reference TRBV5-4 and TRBJ2-7 gives the whole variable domain ETGVTQSPTHLIKTRGQQVTLRCSSQSGHNTVSWYQQALGQGPQFIFQYYREEENGRGNFPPRFSGLQFPNYSSELNVNALELDDSALYLCASSLVGRSTSHEQYFGPGTRLTVT.

The chain uses TRBV27 and TRBJ2-5, with a weak D call TRBD2 (6 bases). CDR3 size: 16 residues. Germline CDR1 is MNHEY and CDR2 is SMNVEV (reference sequence). The ends were cut back, 5 bases at V and 0 bases at J, with 16 bases in the middle. The CDR3 sequence is CASSLGGTFYQETQYF. CDR3 DNA: TGTGCCAGCAGTCTAGGAGGGACTTTTTACCAAGAGACCCAGTACTTC.

This clone was seen once. Written as DNA, the CDR3 is TGTGCCATCGAGTCAGGCGGGTTGGACACTGAAGCTTTCTTT. It translates to CAIESGGLDTEAFF. V gene TRBV10-3 combines with J gene TRBJ1-1; D gene unclear. V lost 8 bases and J 3 bases, leaving 16 bases between the germline ends. The germline V gene encodes CDR1 ENHRY and CDR2 SYGVKD. The CDR3 length is 14 residues.

The chain links TRBV19 to TRBJ1-2, with 7 bases identical to TRBD1. This CDR3 is 15 amino acids long. Germline trimming cut 5 bases from V and 3 bases from J; bases unmatched to any gene: 9. CDR1 is LNHDA and CDR2 is SQIVND in the germline V gene (reference sequence). The CDR3 protein is CASSRTGEGDYGYTF. CDR3 DNA: TGTGCCAGTAGTCGAACAGGGGAGGGAGACTATGGCTACACCTTC.

In its sample, this clone was seen a few times. This chain links TRBV6-6 with TRBJ1-3, with D unresolved. This CDR3 contains 17 residues. Trimming removed 6 bases from V and 0 bases from J, with 18 bases in between. Germline CDR1 reads MNHNY; CDR2 reads SVGAGI (reference sequence). The CDR3 spells CASSRRPDGNSGNTIYF. For the CDR3, the DNA is TGTGCCAGCAGCCGACGACCTGACGGAAACTCTGGAAACACCATATATTTT.

This rearrangement joins TRBV5-6 to TRBJ1-1; 9 bases agree with TRBD1. The J segment lost 5 bases and the V segment lost 4 bases, leaving 21 bases of the junction unmatched. Germline CDR1 SGHDT, CDR2 YYEEEE. There are 19 residues in the CDR3. The CDR3 DNA reads as TGTGCCAGCAGCCTGGGACAGGGTCCAGAGTTGTTCGTGAGGACTGAAGCTTTCTTT. Its protein is CASSLGQGPELFVRTEAFF.

The chain uses TRBV10-3 and TRBJ2-7, with D perhaps TRBD1 or TRBD2 (5 bases each). V lost 7 bases, J lost 5 bases, and 21 bases lay in between. Looked up from germline, CDR1 is ENHRY and CDR2 is SYGVKD. The length of the CDR3 is 15 residues. CDR3 coding DNA: TGTGCCATCACCCCCCACCAGAGAGGGACCCACGAGCAGTACTTC. Translated: CAITPHQRGTHEQYF.

The rearrangement uses TRBV14 and TRBJ2-3; D assignment may be TRBD1 or TRBD2 (5 bases each). The CDR3 extends over 13 amino acids. Trimming cost V 5 bases and J 8 bases, with 14 bases left between them. The germline V gene encodes CDR1 SGHDN and CDR2 FVKESK. CDR3 bases: TGTGCCAGCAGCTCCCCCGGGGCTCTTACGCAGTATTTT. This translates into CASSSPGALTQYF.

The chain joins TRBV28 to TRBJ1-2; the D gene is possibly TRBD1 (5 bases). The V end lost 3 bases, the J end lost 4 bases, and 12 bases lay between the germline ends. This CDR3 is 14 amino acids long. Germline CDR1 MDHEN, CDR2 SYDVKM. CDR3 residues: CASSFLDTFYGYTF. In DNA form, the CDR3 reads TGTGCCAGCAGTTTCTTGGACACCTTCTATGGCTACACCTTC.

V gene TRBV24-1 combines with J gene TRBJ2-2; possibly TRBD2 for D (5 bases). CDR3 length equals 15 residues. The germline gives CDR1 KGHDR, CDR2 SFDVKD. Trimming shortened V by 1 base and J by 6 bases, and 11 bases separated the two germline ends. The CDR3, as DNA: TGTGCCACCAGTGATTTATCGGGGTTCTCCGGGGAGCTGTTTTTT. It yields the protein CATSDLSGFSGELFF.

The J gene is TRBJ1-2, the V gene TRBV19; tentatively, D is TRBD1 (5 bases). This CDR3 contains 14 residues. Between the trimmed V and J ends, which lost 5 bases and 7 bases, there was a span of 17 bases. Germline CDR1 reads LNHDA; CDR2 reads SQIVND (reference sequence). DNA for the CDR3: TGTGCCAGTAGTTCCCCTCCGGGGAGGGGTGGCTACACCTTC. Translated, it gives CASSSPPGRGGYTF.

The chain employs TRBV5-1 and TRBJ2-3, with a tentative D call TRBD2 (5 bases). V dropped 0 bases and J dropped 4 bases, with 9 bases sitting between them. Germline CDR1 is SGHRS and CDR2 is YFSETQ. The CDR3 spans 14 residues. CDR3 sequence (DNA): TGCGCCAGCAGCTTGGAAGGACTTCCAGATACGCAGTATTTT. The encoded protein is CASSLEGLPDTQYF.

The chain recombines TRBV5-6 with TRBJ2-5, with 10 bases identical to TRBD2. The CDR3 loop spans 16 amino acids. CDR1 SGHDT and CDR2 YYEEEE come from the germline V gene. V gave up 4 bases and J gave up 1 base; unmatched junction bases: 7. The DNA of the CDR3 is TGTGCCAGCAGCAGGGTAGCGGGAGGCAGCCAAGAGACCCAGTACTTC. This gives the protein CASSRVAGGSQETQYF.

The gene calls are TRBV30 and TRBJ2-2; perhaps TRBD1 as D (5 bases). V was pared by 7 bases and J by 0 bases, with 12 bases between. The germline V gene has CDR1 GTSNPN and CDR2 SVGIG (reference sequence). CDR3 length: 14 residues. CDR3 in DNA: TGTGCCTTCAGGACAAGCTCGAACACCGGGGAGCTGTTTTTT. This sequence encodes CAFRTSSNTGELFF.

This clone occurred once. The V gene is TRBV19, the J gene TRBJ2-1; D is possibly TRBD2 (6 bases). In germline, CDR1 is LNHDA, CDR2 SQIVND (reference sequence). The CDR3 consists of 13 residues. Trimming cost V 4 bases and J 10 bases, with 14 bases left between them. Here the CDR3 reads CASSTNGRREQFF. The CDR3 DNA follows: TGTGCCAGTAGTACCAATGGGAGGAGGGAGCAGTTCTTC.

Here the CDR3 DNA reads TGTGCCAGCTCACCAGTTGGAGGAAGCTCTGGAAACACCATATATTTT. Its protein product is CASSPVGGSSGNTIYF. The chain has TRBV18 and TRBJ1-3; D is undetermined. CDR3 length: 16 amino acids. The germline CDR1 and CDR2 sequences are KGHSH and LQKENI. V was trimmed by 2 bases and J by 0 bases, leaving 11 bases between them.